What follows are 3 T cell receptor beta chains derived from one specimen sequenced in a study of CXCR3 chemokines and chemotherapy response in bladder cancer (dated by TCRdb to between 2021 and 2023). Receptor libraries were prepared by PCR. The sequencer was an Illumina HiSeq 2500. TCRdb passed the public sequencing reads through fastp at Q25 and MiXCR, retaining productive beta sequences. Each entry merges the rows of one CDR3 protein and shows their most common DNA and genes. The sample table records 1,500 to 2,000 distinct CDR3 sequences; approximately 22% of these occur just once. In total, the top ten clones hold roughly 40% of the sample. Sampling was done from a patient whose treatment included neoadjuvant chemotherapy. All receptors derive from a human donor with bladder cancer that did not respond to neoadjuvant chemotherapy.

In its sample, this clonotype ranks as medium-sized. The CDR3 region has the DNA TGTGCCAGCAGTCCCTCTTGGGAGCAGTTCTTC. Residues: CASSPSWEQFF. This chain uses TRBV28 with TRBJ2-1, with no clear D. Trimming shortened V by 5 bases and J by 10 bases, and 9 bases separated the two germline ends. This CDR3 contains 11 residues. The germline V gene encodes CDR1 MDHEN and CDR2 SYDVKM.

By sample fraction, this clonotype is medium-sized. J is TRBJ2-6 and V is TRBV19, with 10 bases lining up with TRBD1. V trimming: 1 base; J trimming: 0 bases; junction bases outside the gene matches: 6. The CDR3 spans 19 residues. Looked up from germline, CDR1 is LNHDA and CDR2 is SQIVND (reference sequence). Written as DNA, the CDR3 is TGTGCCAGTAGTATAGCGGGGACAGGGGAAGGCTCTGGGGCCAACGTCCTGACTTTC. Protein: CASSIAGTGEGSGANVLTF.

In its sample, this clonotype ranks as medium-sized (0.01 to 0.1%). The V call is TRBV6-6, the J call TRBJ1-2, with 7 bases matching TRBD1. The CDR3 runs 14 residues. V shed 4 bases, J shed 8 bases, and the junction held 10 bases outside the gene matches. Germline CDR1 MNHNY, CDR2 SVGAGI (reference sequence). The chain's CDR3 is CASSFTTGREGYTF. The CDR3 DNA is TGTGCCAGCAGTTTTACGACAGGGAGGGAGGGCTACACCTTC.